What follows is one T cell receptor (beta chain) and its context. Its target is unknown. Individuals having autoimmune disease history or systemic immunosuppression were not enrolled. These data originate in a study of OX40 agonist ivuxolimab in advanced cancers. In the study overall: Those enrolled were roughly 80% male, with a mean age of about 60 years and ages from roughly 20 to 85. Study-wide results and limits: The study found among the lowest clonal expansion in partial responders at 0.1-3.0 mg/kg.

TCRdb keeps only in-frame clones here, not all; method: immunoSEQ multiplex PCR. The sample includes about 88,000 clones, approximately 85% of them seen just once. The germline V gene has CDR1 SGHAT and CDR2 FQNNGV. With 3 bases clipped from V and 2 bases from J, the junction kept 8 bases outside the gene matches. This CDR3 comprises 17 residues. Material: CD4+ or CD8+ T cells sorted from blood, obtained in a trial of the OX40 agonist ivuxolimab. This TCR was recovered from an adult with an advanced solid tumor such as melanoma, head and neck, liver or kidney cancer. The chain joins TRBV11-2 to TRBJ2-5, with 11 bases that match TRBD2. The CDR3 nucleotides read TGTGCCAGCAGCTTTCACCCGGGACTAGCGGAACAAGAGACCCAGTACTTC. Encoded protein: CASSFHPGLAEQETQYF. Complete variable domain (other parts from reference TRBV11-2 and TRBJ2-5): EAGVAQSPRYKIIEKRQSVAFWCNPISGHATLYWYQQILGQGPKLLIQFQNNGVVDDSQLPKDRFSAERLKGVDSTLKIQPAKLEDSAVYLCASSFHPGLAEQETQYFGPGTRLLVL.